This T cell receptor (beta chain) stems from a study of blood T cell repertoires in COVID-19. Study context: Acute and convalescent COVID-19 samples came from the United States, Italy and Spain. Sample material is recorded as cDNA or gDNA derived from T cells, B-cell-depleted T cells, or PBMCs.

This clone was detected a few times. Authors' data handling: Reference gene primer amplification gave estimated nucleated cell counts. Produced via immunoSEQ multiplex PCR; TCRdb's table is partial and in-frame only. The V and J calls and clone size are taken from that table; D and trimming were inferred from the DNA. The sample has 100,000 to 150,000 clones, about nine tenths seen once. The CDR3 is 14 amino acids. V was pared by 7 bases and J by 4 bases, with 5 bases of the junction left unmatched. The germline CDR1 and CDR2 sequences are LGHDT and YNNKEL (reference sequence). V and J are TRBV3-1 (or the pseudogene TRBV3-2) and TRBJ1-5; the match to TRBD1 covers 9 bases. The TCR comes from a human donor in a cohort sampled during active COVID-19. Sequenced: peripheral blood. The CDR3 DNA sequence: TGTGCCAGCACCCCGGGACAGGGTAATCAGCCCCAGCATTTT. This translates into CASTPGQGNQPQHF.